The rows below give T cell receptor beta chains drawn from one sample of a study of cytomegalovirus exposure and HLA in healthy donors. Only in-frame clones appear in the TCRdb table, and some are missing; sequencing was by immunoSEQ multiplex PCR. The table lists around 130,000 clones, around three quarters of them singletons. Sequences were obtained from PBMCs. The receptor source for this set is a man in his forties in good health and CMV-seronegative. The CDR3 runs from the conserved cysteine through the conserved F or W. The order of the fields is J gene, clone size, V gene, D gene, CDR3 DNA, CDR3 protein. The D gene is left open where the match is weak. The size field is filled for only some rows; it gives once, few, many or a size class.

TRBJ2-1,NA,TRBV5-4,NA,TGTGCCAGCAGCTTCGGGCAGGGTCGGATGAATGAGCAGTTCTTC,CASSFGQGRMNEQFF
TRBJ1-6,NA,TRBV5-6,NA,TGTGCCAGCAGCTTGGGGGGCCCCGGGGGGCGCAAGAGTAATTCACCCCTCCACTTT,CASSLGGPGGRKSNSPLHF
TRBJ1-4,few,TRBV27,TRBD1,TGTGCCAGCAGGTCGACAGGGGGTAGTGAAAAACTGTTTTTT,CASRSTGGSEKLFF
TRBJ1-6,NA,TRBV28,TRBD1,TGTGCCAGCAGGGCGGACAGGGTTTATTCACCCCTCCACTTT,CASRADRVYSPLHF
TRBJ1-1,NA,TRBV6-5,NA,TGTGCCAGCAGTTACCGAATCGGACACGACACTGAAGCTTTCTTT,CASSYRIGHDTEAFF
TRBJ2-3,NA,TRBV5-1,TRBD2,TGCGCCAGCAGCTCCGGGACTAGCGGGAGGACAGATACGCAGTATTTT,CASSSGTSGRTDTQYF
TRBJ2-2,few,TRBV28,TRBD1,TGTGCCAGCAGACGACAGGGGGCCGGGGAGCTGTTTTTT,CASRRQGAGELFF
TRBJ2-2,NA,TRBV7-9,TRBD1,TGTGCCAGCAGCTTGGCAGGGGGGAACACCGGGGAGCTGTTTTTT,CASSLAGGNTGELFF
TRBJ1-2,NA,TRBV6-5,TRBD1,TGTGCCAGCACGCGAAGGGGGCGAGAAAACTATGGCTACACCTTC,CASTRRGRENYGYTF
TRBJ2-5,few,TRBV2,TRBD2,TGTGCCAGCAGGTCGGGGGGGACACAAGAGACCCAGTACTTC,CASRSGGTQETQYF
TRBJ2-3,NA,TRBV10-3,NA,TGTGCCATCAGTGAGTCGAGGGGGGGCCAGACAGATACGCAGTATTTT,CAISESRGGQTDTQYF
TRBJ1-4,NA,TRBV6-5,NA,TGTGCCAGCATGTCGACTAATGAAAAACTGTTTTTT,CASMSTNEKLFF
TRBJ2-5,NA,TRBV10-3,NA,TGTGCCATCAGTGGTACTAGCAGGAGGGAGGAGACCCAGTACTTC,CAISGTSRREETQYF
TRBJ2-3,NA,TRBV11-2,NA,TGTGCCAGCAGCTTGCAGGGGAGGGAGTATTTT,CASSLQGREYF
TRBJ2-3,NA,TRBV2,TRBD1,TGTGCCAGCAGTGATGTGACAGGGGGAAAAGATACGCAGTATTTT,CASSDVTGGKDTQYF
TRBJ2-2,NA,TRBV7-3,NA,TGTGCCAGCAGCTCTACTATGAACACCGGGGAGCTGTTTTTT,CASSSTMNTGELFF
TRBJ2-1,few,TRBV7-2,NA,TGTGCCAGCAGCCCAGGGGACGGTAGCTCCTACAATGAGCAGTTCTTC,CASSPGDGSSYNEQFF
TRBJ2-7,few,TRBV2,NA,TGTGCCAGCAGCCCCTTGACAGGCTGGTACGAGCAGTACTTC,CASSPLTGWYEQYF
TRBJ1-1,NA,TRBV27,NA,TGTGCCAGCAGTTCGTCTGGGCCGGACTCTGAAGCTTTCTTT,CASSSSGPDSEAFF
TRBJ1-1,NA,TRBV2,NA,TGTGCCAGCAGCCCTCTCCTGGCAAACACTGAAGCTTTCTTT,CASSPLLANTEAFF
TRBJ2-3,NA,TRBV5-6,NA,TGTGCCAGCAGCATAAGAACAGTGGGCAGGGGCGGCACAGATACGCAGTATTTT,CASSIRTVGRGGTDTQYF
TRBJ2-2,NA,TRBV5-1,NA,TGCGCCAGTCGTCTCGACACCGGGGAGCTGTTTTTT,CASRLDTGELFF
TRBJ1-4,NA,TRBV6-5,NA,TGTGCCAGCAAAAGAAAGGGGAACCATAATGAAAAACTGTTTTTT,CASKRKGNHNEKLFF
TRBJ2-2,NA,TRBV10-3,NA,TGTGCCATCACTTCAGGGTCTGGTACCGGGGAGCTGTTTTTT,CAITSGSGTGELFF
TRBJ1-5,NA,TRBV7-2,NA,TGTGCCAGCAGCTCCCCCCCGGGTTCACCCGATCAGCCCCAGCATTTT,CASSSPPGSPDQPQHF
TRBJ2-7,NA,TRBV5-1,NA,TGCGCCAGCAGCCGGCTCCAGGGGGAGGACGAGCAGTACTTC,CASSRLQGEDEQYF
TRBJ2-7,NA,TRBV7-9,NA,TGTGCCAGCAGCCATGGGGGGTCCGGGGCTGGCTCCTACGAGCAGTACTTC,CASSHGGSGAGSYEQYF
TRBJ2-1,NA,TRBV19,TRBD2,TGTGCCAGTAGTATGGGGCTAGCGGGAGTAGCTGAGCAGTTCTTC,CASSMGLAGVAEQFF
TRBJ2-7,NA,TRBV5-1,TRBD2,TGCGCCAGCAGCCCATCGGGACTAAGCCGAAACGAGCAGTACTTC,CASSPSGLSRNEQYF
TRBJ1-4,NA,TRBV6-1,NA,TGTGCCAGCGGCAGGGCCTATAATGAAAAACTGTTTTTT,CASGRAYNEKLFF
TRBJ2-3,NA,TRBV4-2,TRBD2,TGTGCCAGCAGCCAAGTTGGCGGGGGTTCAGATACGCAGTATTTT,CASSQVGGGSDTQYF
TRBJ2-2,NA,TRBV2,NA,TGTGCCAGCAGGCCGGGACTCGACACCGGGGAGCTGTTTTTT,CASRPGLDTGELFF
TRBJ2-1,NA,TRBV14,NA,TGTGCCAGCAGCTTCCAACAGGCCCTACAGAATGAGCAGTTCTTC,CASSFQQALQNEQFF
TRBJ2-3,NA,TRBV4-1,TRBD1,TGCGCCAGCAGCCGATCCGGGACAGACCCCACAGATACGCAGTATTTT,CASSRSGTDPTDTQYF
TRBJ2-5,NA,TRBV29-1,TRBD1,TGCAGCGTCGTCGACAGGGGAGAGACCCAGTACTTC,CSVVDRGETQYF
TRBJ2-7,NA,TRBV7-2,TRBD2,TGTGCCAGCAGCCAGAAGGCGGGGGGGCGCGAGCAGTACTTC,CASSQKAGGREQYF
TRBJ1-5,NA,TRBV5-5,TRBD1,TGTGCCAGCAGCTTGGGGACAGGCCGCAATCAGCCCCAGCATTTT,CASSLGTGRNQPQHF
TRBJ2-1,NA,TRBV28,TRBD1,TGTGCCAGCAGTTCTAGAGGGGGCACGGGGAATGAGCAGTTCTTC,CASSSRGGTGNEQFF
TRBJ2-7,once,TRBV27,NA,TGTGCCAGCAGTTTGGGTGTGGGGAGCCTTTCCTACGAGCAGTACTTC,CASSLGVGSLSYEQYF
TRBJ2-3,NA,TRBV14,NA,TGTGCCAGCAGCCCGACATTGGATACGCAGTATTTT,CASSPTLDTQYF
TRBJ2-7,NA,TRBV10-3,TRBD1,TGTGCCATCAGAGCACCACAGGGGGCGGTGTACGAGCAGTACTTC,CAIRAPQGAVYEQYF
TRBJ2-2,few,TRBV7-8,NA,TGTGCCAGCAGCATACTTACCGGGGAGCTGTTTTTT,CASSILTGELFF
TRBJ2-5,NA,TRBV9,NA,TGTGCCAGCAGCGGCTCGACGGGGGTTGAGCAGTACTTC,CASSGSTGVEQYF
TRBJ1-1,NA,TRBV10-2,NA,TGCGCCAGCAGTGAGTCAGCGGTTCAATTTTCCCTAGCTTTCTTT,CASSESAVQFSLAFF
TRBJ1-3,NA,TRBV7-2,NA,TGTGCCAGCAGCCCTCAGGGAGGTGGAAACACCATATATTTT,CASSPQGGGNTIYF
TRBJ2-3,NA,TRBV29-1,NA,TGCAGCGTTGGCAAAGCCGTCACAGATACGCAGTATTTT,CSVGKAVTDTQYF
TRBJ2-7,NA,TRBV5-1,TRBD2,TGCGCCAGCAGCTTGGGACTAGCGGGCTTGGCCGAGCAGTACTTC,CASSLGLAGLAEQYF
TRBJ1-5,NA,TRBV6-5,TRBD1,TGTGCCAGCAGTTTAACAGGGGGAAGGGGCAATCAGCCCCAGCATTTT,CASSLTGGRGNQPQHF
TRBJ2-7,NA,TRBV4-3,TRBD2,TGCGCCAGCAGCCAATCAAAGGGACGGGGGGGGGAGCAGTACTTC,CASSQSKGRGGEQYF
TRBJ1-1,NA,TRBV13,TRBD1,TGTGCCAGCAGCCATCGGACAGGGGGGAACACTGAAGCTTTCTTT,CASSHRTGGNTEAFF
TRBJ2-5,NA,TRBV7-2,TRBD1,TGTGCCAGCAGCTTCGACAGGGGAAGGGAGACCCAGTACTTC,CASSFDRGRETQYF
TRBJ2-5,NA,TRBV5-6,TRBD2,TGTGCCAGCAGCTTGGAGGGAGGGGTAGGGACCCAGTACTTC,CASSLEGGVGTQYF
TRBJ1-2,NA,TRBV28,TRBD1,TGTGCCAGCAGTTACAGGGGGGCGAACTATGGCTACACCTTC,CASSYRGANYGYTF
TRBJ1-5,NA,TRBV5-6,NA,TGTGCCAGCAGCTTTTTCTCTCAGCCCCAGCATTTT,CASSFFSQPQHF
TRBJ1-1,NA,TRBV6-4,NA,TGTGCCAGCAGTGACGGGGCGGGGACGCCGAACACTGAAGCTTTCTTT,CASSDGAGTPNTEAFF
TRBJ1-4,NA,TRBV28,NA,TGTGCCAGCAGTAGCTCACCGGGGTCTGGTGAAAAACTGTTTTTT,CASSSSPGSGEKLFF